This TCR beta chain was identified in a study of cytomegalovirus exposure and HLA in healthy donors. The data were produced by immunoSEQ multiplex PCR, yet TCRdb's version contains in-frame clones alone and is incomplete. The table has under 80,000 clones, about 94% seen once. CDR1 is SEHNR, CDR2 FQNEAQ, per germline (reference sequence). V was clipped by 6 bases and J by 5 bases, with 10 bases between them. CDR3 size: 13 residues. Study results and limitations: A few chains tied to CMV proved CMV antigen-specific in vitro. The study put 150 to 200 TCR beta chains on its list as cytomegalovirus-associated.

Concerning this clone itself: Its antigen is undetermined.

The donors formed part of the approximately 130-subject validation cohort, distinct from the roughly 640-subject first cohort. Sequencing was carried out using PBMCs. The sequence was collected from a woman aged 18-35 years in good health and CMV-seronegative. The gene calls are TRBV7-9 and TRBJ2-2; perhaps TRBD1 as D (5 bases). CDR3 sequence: CASRSDRTGELFF. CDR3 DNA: TGTGCCAGCAGATCAGACAGAACCGGGGAGCTGTTTTTT.